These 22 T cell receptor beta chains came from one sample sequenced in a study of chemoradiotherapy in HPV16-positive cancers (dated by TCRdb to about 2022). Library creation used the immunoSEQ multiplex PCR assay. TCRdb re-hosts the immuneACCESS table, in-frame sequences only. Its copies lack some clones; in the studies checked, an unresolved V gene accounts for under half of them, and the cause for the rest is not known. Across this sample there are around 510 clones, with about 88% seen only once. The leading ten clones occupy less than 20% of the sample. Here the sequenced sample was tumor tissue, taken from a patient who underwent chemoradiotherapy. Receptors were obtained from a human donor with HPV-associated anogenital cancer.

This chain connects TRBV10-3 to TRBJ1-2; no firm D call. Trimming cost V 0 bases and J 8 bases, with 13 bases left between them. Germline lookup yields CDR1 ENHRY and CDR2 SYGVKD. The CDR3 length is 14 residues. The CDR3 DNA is TGTGCCATCAGTGAGTCGGGAGGGTACAAGGGCTACACCTTC. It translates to CAISESGGYKGYTF.

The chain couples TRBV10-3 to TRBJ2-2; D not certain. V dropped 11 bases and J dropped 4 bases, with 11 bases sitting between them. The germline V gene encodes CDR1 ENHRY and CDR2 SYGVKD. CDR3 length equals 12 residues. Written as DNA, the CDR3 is TGTGCCGCTCAACAACCCACCGGGGAGCTGTTTTTT. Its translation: CAAQQPTGELFF.

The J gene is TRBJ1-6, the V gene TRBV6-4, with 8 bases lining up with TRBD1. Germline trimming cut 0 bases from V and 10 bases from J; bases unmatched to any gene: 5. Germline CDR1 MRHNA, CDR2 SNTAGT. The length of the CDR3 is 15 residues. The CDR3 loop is CASSDSAGGRSPLHF. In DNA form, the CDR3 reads TGTGCCAGCAGTGACTCCGCAGGGGGCCGCTCACCCCTCCACTTT.

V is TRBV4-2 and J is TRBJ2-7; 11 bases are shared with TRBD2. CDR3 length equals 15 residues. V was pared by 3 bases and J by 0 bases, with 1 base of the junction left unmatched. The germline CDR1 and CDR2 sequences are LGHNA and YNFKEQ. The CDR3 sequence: CASSHGLAGSYEQYF. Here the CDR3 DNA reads TGTGCCAGCAGCCACGGACTAGCGGGCTCCTACGAGCAGTACTTC.

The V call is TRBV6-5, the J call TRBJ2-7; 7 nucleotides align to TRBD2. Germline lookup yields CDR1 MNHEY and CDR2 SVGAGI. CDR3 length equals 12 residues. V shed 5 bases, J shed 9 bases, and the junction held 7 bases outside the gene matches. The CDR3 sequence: CASSTWGGSQYF. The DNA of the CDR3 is TGTGCCAGCAGTACCTGGGGGGGATCGCAGTACTTC.

Written as DNA, the CDR3 is TGTGCCAGTCCACAGGGGGTCTCTGGCTACACCTTC. Translation gives CASPQGVSGYTF. V is TRBV2 and J is TRBJ1-2; 8 nucleotides line up with TRBD1. This CDR3 is built from 12 residues. V trimming: 9 bases; J trimming: 7 bases; junction bases outside the gene matches: 7. CDR1 is SNHLY and CDR2 is FYNNEI in the germline V gene.

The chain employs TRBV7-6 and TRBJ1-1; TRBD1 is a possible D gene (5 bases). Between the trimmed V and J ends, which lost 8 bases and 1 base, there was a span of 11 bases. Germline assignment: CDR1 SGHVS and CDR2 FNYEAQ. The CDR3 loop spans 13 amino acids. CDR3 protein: CASAWGENTEAFF. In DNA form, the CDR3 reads TGTGCCAGCGCATGGGGGGAGAACACTGAAGCTTTCTTT. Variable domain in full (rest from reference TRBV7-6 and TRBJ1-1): GAGVSQSPRYKVTKRGQDVALRCDPISGHVSLYWYRQALGQGPEFLTYFNYEAQQDKSGLPNDRFSAERPEGSISTLTIQRTEQRDSAMYRCASAWGENTEAFFGQGTRLTVV.

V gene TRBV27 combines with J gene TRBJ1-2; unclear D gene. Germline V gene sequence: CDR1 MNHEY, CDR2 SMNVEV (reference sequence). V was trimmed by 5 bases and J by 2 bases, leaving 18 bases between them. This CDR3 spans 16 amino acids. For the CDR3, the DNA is TGTGCCAGCAGTCCCGACTCTCGGCGCGCCAACTATGGCTACACCTTC. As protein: CASSPDSRRANYGYTF.

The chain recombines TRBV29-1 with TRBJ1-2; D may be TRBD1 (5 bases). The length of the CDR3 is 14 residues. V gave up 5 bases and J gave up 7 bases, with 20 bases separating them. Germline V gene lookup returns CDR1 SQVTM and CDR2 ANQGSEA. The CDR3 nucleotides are TGCAGCGTTCGTCTGGCCGACAGCGAGGTTGGCTACACCTTC. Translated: CSVRLADSEVGYTF.

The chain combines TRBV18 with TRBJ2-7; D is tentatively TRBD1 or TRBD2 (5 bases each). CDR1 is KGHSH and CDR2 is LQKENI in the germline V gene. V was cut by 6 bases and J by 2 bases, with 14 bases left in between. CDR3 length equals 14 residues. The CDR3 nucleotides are TGTGCCAGCTCCCAAGAGGGGCTACCCTACGAGCAGTACTTC. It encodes CASSQEGLPYEQYF. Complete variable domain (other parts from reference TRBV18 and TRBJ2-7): NAGVMQNPRHLVRRRGQEARLRCSPMKGHSHVYWYRQLPEEGLKFMVYLQKENIIDESGMPKERFSAEFPKEGPSILRIQQVVRGDSAAYFCASSQEGLPYEQYFGPGTRLTVT.

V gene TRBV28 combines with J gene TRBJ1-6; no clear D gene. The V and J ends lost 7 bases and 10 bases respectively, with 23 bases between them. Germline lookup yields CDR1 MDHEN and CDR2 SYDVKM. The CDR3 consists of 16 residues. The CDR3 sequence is CASIGLRLSLGSPLHF. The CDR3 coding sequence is TGTGCCAGCATAGGCCTCCGCCTCAGTCTGGGATCACCCCTCCACTTT.

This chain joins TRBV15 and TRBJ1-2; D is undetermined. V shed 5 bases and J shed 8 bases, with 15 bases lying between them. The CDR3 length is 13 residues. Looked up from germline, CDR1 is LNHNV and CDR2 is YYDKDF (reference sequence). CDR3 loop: CATSPQDDRGYTF. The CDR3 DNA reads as TGTGCCACCAGCCCCCAGGACGATAGGGGCTACACCTTC.

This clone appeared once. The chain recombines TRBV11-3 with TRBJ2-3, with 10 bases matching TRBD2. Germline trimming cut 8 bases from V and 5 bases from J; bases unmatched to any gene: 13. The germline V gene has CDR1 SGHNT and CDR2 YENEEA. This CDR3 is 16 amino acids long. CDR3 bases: TGTGCCAGCTCGAGGAGGAGCGGGGGGGCCGTAGATACGCAGTATTTT. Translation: CASSRRSGGAVDTQYF.

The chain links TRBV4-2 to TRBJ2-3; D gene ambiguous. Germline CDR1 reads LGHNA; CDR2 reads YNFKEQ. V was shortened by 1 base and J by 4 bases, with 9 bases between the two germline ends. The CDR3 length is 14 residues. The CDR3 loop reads CASSQGFMADTQYF. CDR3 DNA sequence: TGTGCCAGCAGCCAAGGTTTTATGGCAGATACGCAGTATTTT.

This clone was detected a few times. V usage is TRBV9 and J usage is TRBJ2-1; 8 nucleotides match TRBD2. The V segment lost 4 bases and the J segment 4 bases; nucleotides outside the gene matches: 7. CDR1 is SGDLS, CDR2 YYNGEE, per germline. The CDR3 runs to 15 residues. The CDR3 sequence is CASSPNSGEYNEQFF. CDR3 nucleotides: TGTGCCAGCAGCCCTAATAGCGGGGAATACAATGAGCAGTTCTTC.

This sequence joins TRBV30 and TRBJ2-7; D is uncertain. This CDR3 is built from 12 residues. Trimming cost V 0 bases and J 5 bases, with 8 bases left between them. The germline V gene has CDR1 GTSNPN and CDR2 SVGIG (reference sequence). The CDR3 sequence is CAWSVMENEQYF. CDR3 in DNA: TGTGCCTGGAGTGTTATGGAAAACGAGCAGTACTTC.

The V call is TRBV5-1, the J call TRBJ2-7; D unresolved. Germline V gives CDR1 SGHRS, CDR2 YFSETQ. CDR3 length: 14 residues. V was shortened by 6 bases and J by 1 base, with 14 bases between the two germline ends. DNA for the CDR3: TGCGCCAGCAATCGAGGAACAGTTTCCTACGAGCAGTACTTC. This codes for CASNRGTVSYEQYF.

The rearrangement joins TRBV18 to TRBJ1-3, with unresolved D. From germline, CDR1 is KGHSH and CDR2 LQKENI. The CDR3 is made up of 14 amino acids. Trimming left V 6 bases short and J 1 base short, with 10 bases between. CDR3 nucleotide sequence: TGTGCCAGCTCGGCTGACCTATCTGGAAACACCATATATTTT. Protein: CASSADLSGNTIYF.

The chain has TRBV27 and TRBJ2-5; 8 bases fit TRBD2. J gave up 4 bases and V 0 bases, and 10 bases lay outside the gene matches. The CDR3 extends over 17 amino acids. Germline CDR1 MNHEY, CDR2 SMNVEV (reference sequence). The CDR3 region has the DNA TGTGCCAGCAGTTTATCGATGCAGGCAGCGGGGGCAGAGACCCAGTACTTC. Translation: CASSLSMQAAGAETQYF.

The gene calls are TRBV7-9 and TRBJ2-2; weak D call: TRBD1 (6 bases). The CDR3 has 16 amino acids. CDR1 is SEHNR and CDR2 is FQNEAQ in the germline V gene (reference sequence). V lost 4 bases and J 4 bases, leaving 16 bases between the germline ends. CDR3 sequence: CASSYLRDIGTGELFF. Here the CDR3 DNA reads TGTGCCAGCAGCTACCTCCGGGACATTGGCACCGGGGAGCTGTTTTTT.

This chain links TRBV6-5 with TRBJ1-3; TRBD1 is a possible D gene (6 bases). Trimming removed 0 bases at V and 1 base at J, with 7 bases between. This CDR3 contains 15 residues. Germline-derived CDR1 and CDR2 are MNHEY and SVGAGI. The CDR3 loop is CASSYSGGSGNTIYF. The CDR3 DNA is TGTGCCAGCAGTTACTCAGGGGGGTCTGGAAACACCATATATTTT.

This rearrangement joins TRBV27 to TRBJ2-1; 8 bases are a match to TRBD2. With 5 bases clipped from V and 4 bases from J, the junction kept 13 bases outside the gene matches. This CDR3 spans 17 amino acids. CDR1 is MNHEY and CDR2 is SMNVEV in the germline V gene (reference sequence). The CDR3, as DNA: TGTGCCAGCAGTCCCCCGAAGTACGGGGGGGCTTACAATGAGCAGTTCTTC. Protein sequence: CASSPPKYGGAYNEQFF.